This T cell receptor (beta chain) was captured by sequencing in a study of HIV-infected children after antiretroviral therapy interruption. This clonotype was detected only a few times. This CDR3 has 15 residues. V shed 5 bases and J 0 bases; nucleotides not matched to a gene: 7. The germline V gene has CDR1 SGHAT and CDR2 FQNNGV. Described treatment: PENTA 11 planned treatment interruption arm or continuous ART arm. The TCR library was built from RNA with a 3' RACE protocol and unique molecular identifiers. TCRdb reprocessed the 3' RACE reads with MiXCR, giving one entry per CDR3 protein. This table holds some 90,000 distinct CDR3 sequences, about 6.9% found once.

V usage is TRBV11-2 and J usage is TRBJ2-7, with 7 bases lining up with TRBD1. The specimen comprised CD45RA+ CD4+ T cells from PBMCs, pooled from several time points, sampled from a donor given antiretroviral therapy, either interrupted or continuous. Sample subset: naive CD4+ CD45RA+ CD45RO- T cells. This clonotype originated in a pool of human donors with HIV. For the CDR3, the DNA is TGTGCCAGCAGCACATCCGGGACAGACTCCTACGAGCAGTACTTC. The encoded protein is CASSTSGTDSYEQYF. Looking up the rest from reference TRBV11-2 and TRBJ2-7 gives the full variable domain: EAGVAQSPRYKIIEKRQSVAFWCNPISGHATLYWYQQILGQGPKLLIQFQNNGVVDDSQLPKDRFSAERLKGVDSTLKIQPAKLEDSAVYLCASSTSGTDSYEQYFGPGTRLTVT.